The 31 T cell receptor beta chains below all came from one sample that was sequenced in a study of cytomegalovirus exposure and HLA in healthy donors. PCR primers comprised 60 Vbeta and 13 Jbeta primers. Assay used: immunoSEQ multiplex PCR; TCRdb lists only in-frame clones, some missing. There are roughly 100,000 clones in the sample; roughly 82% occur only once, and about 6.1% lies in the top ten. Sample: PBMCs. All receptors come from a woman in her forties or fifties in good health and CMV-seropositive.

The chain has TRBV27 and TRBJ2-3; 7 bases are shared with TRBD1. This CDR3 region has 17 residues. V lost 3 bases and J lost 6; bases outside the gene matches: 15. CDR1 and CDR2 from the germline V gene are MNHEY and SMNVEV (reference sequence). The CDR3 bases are TGTGCCAGCAGTTTTGCAATTACAGGGGTTAAGGAGGATACGCAGTATTTT. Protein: CASSFAITGVKEDTQYF.

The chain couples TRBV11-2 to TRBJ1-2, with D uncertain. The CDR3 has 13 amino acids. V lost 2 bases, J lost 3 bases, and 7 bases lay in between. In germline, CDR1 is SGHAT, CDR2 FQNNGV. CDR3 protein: CASSLWADYGYTF. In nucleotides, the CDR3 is TGTGCCAGCAGCTTATGGGCAGACTATGGCTACACCTTC.

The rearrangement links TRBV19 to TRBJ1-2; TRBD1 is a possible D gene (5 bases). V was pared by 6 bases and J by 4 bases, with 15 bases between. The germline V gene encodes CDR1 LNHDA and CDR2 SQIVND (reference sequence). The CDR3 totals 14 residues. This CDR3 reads CASRMVGQGYGYTF. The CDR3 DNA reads TGTGCCAGTAGGATGGTTGGTCAGGGCTATGGCTACACCTTC. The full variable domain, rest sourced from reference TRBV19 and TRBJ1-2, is DGGITQSPKYLFRKEGQNVTLSCEQNLNHDAMYWYRQDPGQGLRLIYYSQIVNDFQKGDIAEGYSVSREKKESFPLTVTSAQKNPTAFYLCASRMVGQGYGYTFGSGTRLTVV.

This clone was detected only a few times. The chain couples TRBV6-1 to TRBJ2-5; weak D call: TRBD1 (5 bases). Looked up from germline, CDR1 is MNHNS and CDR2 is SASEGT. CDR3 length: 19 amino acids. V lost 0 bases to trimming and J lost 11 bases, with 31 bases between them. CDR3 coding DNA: TGTGCCAGCAGTGAAGCGGTCAAGTCTTGGTACAGGAAAACCGCCCAGCAGTACTTC. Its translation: CASSEAVKSWYRKTAQQYF.

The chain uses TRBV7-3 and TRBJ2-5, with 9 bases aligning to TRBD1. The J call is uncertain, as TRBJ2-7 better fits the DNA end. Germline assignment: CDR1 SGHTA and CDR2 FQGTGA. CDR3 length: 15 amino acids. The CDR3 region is CASSARPGQGYEQYF. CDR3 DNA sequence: TGTGCCAGCAGCGCCAGACCGGGACAGGGATACGAGCAGTACTTC.

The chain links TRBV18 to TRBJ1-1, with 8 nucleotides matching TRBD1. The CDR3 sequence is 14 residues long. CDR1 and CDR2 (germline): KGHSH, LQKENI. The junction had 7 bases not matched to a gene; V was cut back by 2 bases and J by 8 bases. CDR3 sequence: CASSPEIQGEEAFF. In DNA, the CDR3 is TGTGCCAGCTCACCAGAAATACAGGGGGAAGAAGCTTTCTTT.

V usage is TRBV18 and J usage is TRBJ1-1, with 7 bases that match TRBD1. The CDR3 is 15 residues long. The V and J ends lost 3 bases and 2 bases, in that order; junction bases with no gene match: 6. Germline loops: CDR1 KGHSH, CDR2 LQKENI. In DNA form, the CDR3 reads TGTGCCAGCTCACCCTCGACAGGGAGAAACACTGAAGCTTTCTTT. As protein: CASSPSTGRNTEAFF.

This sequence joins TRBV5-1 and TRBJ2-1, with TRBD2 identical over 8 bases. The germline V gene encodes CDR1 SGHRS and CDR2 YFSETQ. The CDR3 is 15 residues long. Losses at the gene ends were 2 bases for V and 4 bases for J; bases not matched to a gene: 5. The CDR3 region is CASSLYGGGYNEQFF. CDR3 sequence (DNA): TGCGCCAGCAGCTTATACGGGGGGGGGTACAATGAGCAGTTCTTC.

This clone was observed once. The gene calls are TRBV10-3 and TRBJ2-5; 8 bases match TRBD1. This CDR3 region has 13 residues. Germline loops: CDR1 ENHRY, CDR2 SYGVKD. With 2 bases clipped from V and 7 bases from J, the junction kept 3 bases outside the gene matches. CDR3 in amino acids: CAISETGGGTQYF. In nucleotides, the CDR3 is TGTGCCATCAGTGAGACAGGGGGAGGGACCCAGTACTTC.

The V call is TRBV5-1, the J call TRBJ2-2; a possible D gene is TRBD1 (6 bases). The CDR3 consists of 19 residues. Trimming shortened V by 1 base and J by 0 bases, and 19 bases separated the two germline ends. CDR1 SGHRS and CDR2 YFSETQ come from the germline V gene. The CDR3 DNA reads TGCGCCAGCAGCTTGAGTAAATCAACAGGGTGGTCGAACACCGGGGAGCTGTTTTTT. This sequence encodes CASSLSKSTGWSNTGELFF.

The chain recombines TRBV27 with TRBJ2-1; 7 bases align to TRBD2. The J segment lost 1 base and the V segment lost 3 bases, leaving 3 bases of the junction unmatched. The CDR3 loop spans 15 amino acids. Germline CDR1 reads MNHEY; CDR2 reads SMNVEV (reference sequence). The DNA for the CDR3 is TGTGCCAGCAGTTTTCTCGGGGGGTCCTACAATGAGCAGTTCTTC. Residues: CASSFLGGSYNEQFF.

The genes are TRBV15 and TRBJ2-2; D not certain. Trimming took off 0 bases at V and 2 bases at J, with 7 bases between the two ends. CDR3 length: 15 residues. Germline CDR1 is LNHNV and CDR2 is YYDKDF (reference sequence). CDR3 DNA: TGTGCCACCAGCAGAGACGTTGTCAACACCGGGGAGCTGTTTTTT. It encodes CATSRDVVNTGELFF.

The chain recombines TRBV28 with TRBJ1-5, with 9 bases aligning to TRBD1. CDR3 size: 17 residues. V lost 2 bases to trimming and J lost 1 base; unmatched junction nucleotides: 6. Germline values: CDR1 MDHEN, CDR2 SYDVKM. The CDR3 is CASSLKQGAQSNQPQHF. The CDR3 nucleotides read TGTGCCAGCAGTTTAAAACAGGGGGCACAGAGCAATCAGCCCCAGCATTTT.

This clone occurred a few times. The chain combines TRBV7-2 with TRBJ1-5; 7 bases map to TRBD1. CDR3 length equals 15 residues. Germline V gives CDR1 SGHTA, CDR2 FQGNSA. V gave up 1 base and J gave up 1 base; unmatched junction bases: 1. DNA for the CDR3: TGTGCCAGCAGCTTAGTAGGGGGCAGCAATCAGCCCCAGCATTTT. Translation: CASSLVGGSNQPQHF.

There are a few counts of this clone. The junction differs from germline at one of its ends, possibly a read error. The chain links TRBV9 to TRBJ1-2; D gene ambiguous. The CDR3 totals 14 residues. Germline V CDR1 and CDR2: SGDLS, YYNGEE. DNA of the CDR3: TGTGCCAGCAGCGCAGACGGTCCTTCCACCCTTCGGGCCTTC. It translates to CASSADGPSTLRAF. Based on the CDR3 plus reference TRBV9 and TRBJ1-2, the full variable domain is DSGVTQTPKHLITATGQRVTLRCSPRSGDLSVYWYQQSLDQGLQFLIQYYNGEERAKGNILERFSAQQFPDLHSELNLSSLELGDSALYFCASSADGPSTLRAFGSGTRLTVV.

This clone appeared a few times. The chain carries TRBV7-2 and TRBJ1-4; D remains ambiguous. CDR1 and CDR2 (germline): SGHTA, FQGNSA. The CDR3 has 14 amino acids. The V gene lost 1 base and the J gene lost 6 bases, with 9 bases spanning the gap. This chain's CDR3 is CASSLVSIDEKLFF. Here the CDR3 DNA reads TGTGCCAGCAGCTTAGTGTCCATTGATGAAAAACTGTTTTTT.

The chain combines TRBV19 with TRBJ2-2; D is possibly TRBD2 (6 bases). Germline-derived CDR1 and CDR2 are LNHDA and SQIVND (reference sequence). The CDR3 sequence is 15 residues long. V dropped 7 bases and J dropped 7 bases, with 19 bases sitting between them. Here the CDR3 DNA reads TGTGCCAGTACAAGAGATGGGGGGACTCTCGGGGAGCTGTTTTTT. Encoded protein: CASTRDGGTLGELFF.

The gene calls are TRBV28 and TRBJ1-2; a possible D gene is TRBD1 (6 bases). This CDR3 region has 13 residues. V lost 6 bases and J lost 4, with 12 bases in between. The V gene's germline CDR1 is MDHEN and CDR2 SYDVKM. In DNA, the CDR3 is TGTGCCAGCAGCCTCACAGGGATCTATGGCTACACCTTC. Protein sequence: CASSLTGIYGYTF.

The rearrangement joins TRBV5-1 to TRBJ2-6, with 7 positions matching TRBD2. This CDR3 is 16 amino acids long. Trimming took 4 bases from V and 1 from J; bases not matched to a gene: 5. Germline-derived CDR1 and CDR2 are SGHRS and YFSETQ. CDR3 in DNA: TGCGCCAGCAGCCGATTCGGGGGGTCTGGGGCCAACGTCCTGACTTTC. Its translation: CASSRFGGSGANVLTF.

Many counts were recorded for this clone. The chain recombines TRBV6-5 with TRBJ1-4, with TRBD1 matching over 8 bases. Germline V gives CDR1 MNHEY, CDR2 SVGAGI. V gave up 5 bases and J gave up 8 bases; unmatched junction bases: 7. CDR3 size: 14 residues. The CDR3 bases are TGTGCCAGCAGTCCGAGGACAGGGCGGGAAAAACTGTTTTTT. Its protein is CASSPRTGREKLFF.

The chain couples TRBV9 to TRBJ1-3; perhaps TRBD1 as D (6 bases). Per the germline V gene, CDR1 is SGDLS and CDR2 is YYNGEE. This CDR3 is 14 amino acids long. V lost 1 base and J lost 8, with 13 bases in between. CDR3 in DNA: TGTGCCAGCAGCGTATCAGGGGCCGGTCACACCATATATTTT. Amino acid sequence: CASSVSGAGHTIYF. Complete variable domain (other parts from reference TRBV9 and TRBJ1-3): DSGVTQTPKHLITATGQRVTLRCSPRSGDLSVYWYQQSLDQGLQFLIQYYNGEERAKGNILERFSAQQFPDLHSELNLSSLELGDSALYFCASSVSGAGHTIYFGEGSWLTVV.

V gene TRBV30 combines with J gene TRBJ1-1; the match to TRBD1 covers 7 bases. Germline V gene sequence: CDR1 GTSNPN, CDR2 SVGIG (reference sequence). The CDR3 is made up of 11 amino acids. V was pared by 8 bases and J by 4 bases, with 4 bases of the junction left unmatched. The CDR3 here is CAGKGATEAFF. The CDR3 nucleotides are TGTGCCGGGAAGGGGGCCACTGAAGCTTTCTTT.

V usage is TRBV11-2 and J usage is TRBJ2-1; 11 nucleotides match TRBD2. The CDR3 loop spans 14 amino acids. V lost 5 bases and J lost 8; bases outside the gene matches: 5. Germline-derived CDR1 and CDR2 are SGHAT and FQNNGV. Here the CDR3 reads CASSISGGAYEQFF. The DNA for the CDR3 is TGTGCCAGCAGCATTAGCGGGGGGGCCTATGAGCAGTTCTTC. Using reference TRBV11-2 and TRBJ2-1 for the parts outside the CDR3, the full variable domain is EAGVAQSPRYKIIEKRQSVAFWCNPISGHATLYWYQQILGQGPKLLIQFQNNGVVDDSQLPKDRFSAERLKGVDSTLKIQPAKLEDSAVYLCASSISGGAYEQFFGPGTRLTVL.

CDR3 in amino acids: CASSVGWGLAGGPRSGANVLTF. Written as DNA, the CDR3 is TGTGCCAGCAGCGTAGGATGGGGACTAGCGGGGGGCCCACGGTCTGGGGCCAACGTCCTGACTTTC. This chain connects TRBV9 to TRBJ2-6; 15 bases match TRBD2. The CDR3 runs to 22 residues. The V segment lost 0 bases and the J segment 1 base; nucleotides outside the gene matches: 11. Germline-derived CDR1 and CDR2 are SGDLS and YYNGEE.

The CDR3 here is CASSGIGFGTYEQYF. Written as DNA, the CDR3 is TGTGCCAGCTCGGGGATAGGCTTTGGGACCTACGAGCAGTACTTC. The V and J genes are TRBV27 and TRBJ2-7, with a weak D call TRBD2 (5 bases). Germline loops: CDR1 MNHEY, CDR2 SMNVEV (reference sequence). V was pared by 8 bases and J by 2 bases, with 19 bases between. The CDR3 runs 15 residues.

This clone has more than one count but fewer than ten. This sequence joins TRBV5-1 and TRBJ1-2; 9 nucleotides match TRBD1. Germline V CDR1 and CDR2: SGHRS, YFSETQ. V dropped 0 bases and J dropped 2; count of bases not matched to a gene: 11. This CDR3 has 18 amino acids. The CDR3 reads CASSLGAGTGSMNYGYTF. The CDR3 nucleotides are TGCGCCAGCAGCTTGGGGGCCGGGACAGGGTCGATGAACTATGGCTACACCTTC.

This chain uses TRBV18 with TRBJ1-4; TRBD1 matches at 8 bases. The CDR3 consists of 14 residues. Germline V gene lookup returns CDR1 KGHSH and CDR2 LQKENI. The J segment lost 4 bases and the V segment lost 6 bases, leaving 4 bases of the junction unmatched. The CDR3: CASSLDRGNEKLFF. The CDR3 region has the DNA TGTGCCAGCTCTCTCGACAGGGGTAATGAAAAACTGTTTTTT.

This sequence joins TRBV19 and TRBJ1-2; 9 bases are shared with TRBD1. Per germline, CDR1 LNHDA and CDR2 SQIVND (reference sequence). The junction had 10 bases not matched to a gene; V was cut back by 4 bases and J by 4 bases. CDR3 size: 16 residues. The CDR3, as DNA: TGTGCCAGTAGTACTACCGGGACAGGGAACATCTATGGCTACACCTTC. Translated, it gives CASSTTGTGNIYGYTF.

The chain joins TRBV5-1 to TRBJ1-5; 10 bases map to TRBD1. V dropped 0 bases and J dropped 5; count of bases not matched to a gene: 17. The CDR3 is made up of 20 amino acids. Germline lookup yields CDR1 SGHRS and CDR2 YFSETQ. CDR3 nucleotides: TGCGCCAGCAGCTTGGAGTTAGGGACAGGGGTTTCACGGTTGGATCAGCCCCAGCATTTT. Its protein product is CASSLELGTGVSRLDQPQHF.

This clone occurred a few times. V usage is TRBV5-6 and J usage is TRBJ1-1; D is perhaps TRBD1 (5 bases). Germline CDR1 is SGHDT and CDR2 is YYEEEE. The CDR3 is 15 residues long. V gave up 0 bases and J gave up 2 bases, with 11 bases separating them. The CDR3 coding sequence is TGTGCCAGCAGCTTGGCGGGGGGATCCAACACTGAAGCTTTCTTT. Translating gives CASSLAGGSNTEAFF.

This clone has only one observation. The CDR3 spells CASSLGGKWTSNTEAFF. The CDR3, as DNA: TGTGCCAGCAGCTTAGGCGGGAAGTGGACTTCGAACACTGAAGCTTTCTTT. The rearrangement links TRBV11-2 to TRBJ1-1, with D unresolved. The germline V gene has CDR1 SGHAT and CDR2 FQNNGV. Trimming stripped 1 base from V and 1 base from J, with 16 bases between. This CDR3 is built from 17 residues. Drawing the rest from reference TRBV11-2 and TRBJ1-1, the complete variable domain is EAGVAQSPRYKIIEKRQSVAFWCNPISGHATLYWYQQILGQGPKLLIQFQNNGVVDDSQLPKDRFSAERLKGVDSTLKIQPAKLEDSAVYLCASSLGGKWTSNTEAFFGQGTRLTVV.